The 30 T cell receptor beta chains listed next were all sequenced from one sample in a study of blood T cell repertoires in COVID-19. Clones were sequenced by immunoSEQ multiplex PCR, and TCRdb holds only the in-frame ones, with some missing. The data contain around 230,000 clones, around 88% of them singletons. Sequencing input: PBMCs or T cells enriched from blood (not recorded which). All receptors derive from a woman aged 35 to 49 with acute COVID-19.

This CDR3 is CATRGSGAGNEQFF. CDR3 coding DNA: TGTGCCACCCGAGGCAGCGGGGCGGGCAATGAGCAGTTCTTC. This sequence joins TRBV2 and TRBJ2-1; 7 positions match TRBD2. V lost 10 bases to trimming and J lost 6 bases; unmatched junction nucleotides: 12. The CDR3 is 14 residues long. From germline, CDR1 is SNHLY and CDR2 FYNNEI.

The chain uses TRBV10-3 and TRBJ1-4; D uncertain. Between the trimmed V and J ends, which lost 3 bases and 4 bases, there was a span of 6 bases. The CDR3 spans 13 residues. Per germline, CDR1 ENHRY and CDR2 SYGVKD. The CDR3 reads CAISESGNEKLFF. CDR3 DNA sequence: TGTGCCATCAGTGAAAGCGGTAATGAAAAACTGTTTTTT.

The chain couples TRBV2 to TRBJ1-2; the D gene is possibly TRBD1 (5 bases). This CDR3 spans 12 amino acids. Germline V CDR1 and CDR2: SNHLY, FYNNEI. V was trimmed by 6 bases and J by 7 bases, leaving 12 bases between them. The CDR3: CASRGRERGYTF. CDR3 coding DNA: TGTGCCAGCAGGGGCAGGGAACGTGGCTACACCTTC.

CDR3 residues: CASSRREYQETQYF. CDR3 nucleotide sequence: TGCGCCAGCAGCCGGAGGGAGTACCAAGAGACCCAGTACTTC. The rearrangement uses TRBV4-1 and TRBJ2-5, with D perhaps matching TRBD2 (6 bases). The germline V gene encodes CDR1 MGHRA and CDR2 YSYEKL. This CDR3 is built from 14 residues. V was cut by 4 bases and J by 0 bases, with 9 bases left in between.

This sequence joins TRBV4-3 and TRBJ1-2; the match to TRBD1 covers 7 bases. V trimming: 2 bases; J trimming: 8 bases; junction bases outside the gene matches: 8. Germline CDR1 LGHNA, CDR2 YSLEER. This CDR3 contains 14 residues. In nucleotides, the CDR3 is TGCGCCAGCAGCCAACGCCGCGGGACAGAAGGCTACACCTTC. Amino acids: CASSQRRGTEGYTF.

The chain has TRBV28 and TRBJ1-2, with TRBD1 matching 9 bases. Germline V gene sequence: CDR1 MDHEN, CDR2 SYDVKM. V lost 6 bases and J lost 8; bases outside the gene matches: 10. The CDR3 runs 14 residues. The DNA of the CDR3 is TGTGCCAGCAGCCGATGGGACAGGGTCGACGGCTACACCTTC. It translates to CASSRWDRVDGYTF.

The chain joins TRBV15 to TRBJ2-2; 12 nucleotides agree with TRBD1. V lost 0 bases to trimming and J lost 5 bases; unmatched junction nucleotides: 7. Germline CDR1 is LNHNV and CDR2 is YYDKDF (reference sequence). This CDR3 has 18 amino acids. CDR3: CATSRDDRDRGQTGELFF. DNA for the CDR3: TGTGCCACCAGCAGAGACGACCGGGACAGGGGGCAAACCGGGGAGCTGTTTTTT.

This chain joins TRBV6-5 and TRBJ2-7, with 8 bases aligning to TRBD2. Unmatched junction bases numbered 11, after V lost 7 bases and J lost 6 bases. The CDR3 is 14 amino acids. CDR1 and CDR2 (germline): MNHEY, SVGAGI. CDR3 coding DNA: TGTGCCAGCAACCCGGGACTAGACCATCTCGAGCAGTACGTC. This codes for CASNPGLDHLEQYV.

The V call is TRBV29-1, the J call TRBJ1-2; D might be TRBD1 (5 bases). CDR3 length: 16 residues. Per the germline V gene, CDR1 is SQVTM and CDR2 is ANQGSEA. Trimming removed 0 bases from V and 4 bases from J, with 18 bases in between. The CDR3 here is CSVEDVFGSGLYGYTF. The CDR3 coding sequence is TGCAGCGTTGAAGACGTTTTCGGGTCAGGGCTCTATGGCTACACCTTC. Based on the CDR3 plus reference TRBV29-1 and TRBJ1-2, the full variable domain is SAVISQKPSRDICQRGTSLTIQCQVDSQVTMMFWYRQQPGQSLTLIATANQGSEATYESGFVIDKFPISRPNLTFSTLTVSNMSPEDSSIYLCSVEDVFGSGLYGYTFGSGTRLTVV.

The rearrangement links TRBV5-4 to TRBJ1-1, with D possibly being TRBD1 (5 bases). The V gene's germline CDR1 is SGHNT and CDR2 YYREEE (reference sequence). The V gene lost 4 bases and the J gene lost 1 base, with 14 bases spanning the gap. The CDR3 runs 15 residues. In nucleotides, the CDR3 is TGTGCCAGCAGCCCCCAGGGATCCGCGAACACTGAAGCTTTCTTT. It yields the protein CASSPQGSANTEAFF. Full variable domain (remainder filled in from reference TRBV5-4 and TRBJ1-1): ETGVTQSPTHLIKTRGQQVTLRCSSQSGHNTVSWYQQALGQGPQFIFQYYREEENGRGNFPPRFSGLQFPNYSSELNVNALELDDSALYLCASSPQGSANTEAFFGQGTRLTVV.

This chain connects TRBV3-1 (or the pseudogene TRBV3-2) to TRBJ2-3, with TRBD2 identical over 11 bases. Trimming cost V 5 bases and J 0 bases; bases outside gene matches: 16. This CDR3 region has 20 residues. Germline CDR1 reads LGHDT; CDR2 reads YNNKEL (reference sequence). CDR3 loop: CASSSTSGTSGSTSTDTQYF. The CDR3, as DNA: TGTGCCAGCAGCTCAACCTCCGGGACTAGCGGAAGTACTAGCACAGATACGCAGTATTTT.

This chain joins TRBV27 and TRBJ1-4; 8 nucleotides agree with TRBD1. CDR1 MNHEY and CDR2 SMNVEV come from the germline V gene (reference sequence). J gave up 2 bases and V 6 bases, and 5 bases lay outside the gene matches. The length of the CDR3 is 15 residues. CDR3 DNA: TGTGCCAGCAGGAAAGCAGGGGGCACTAATGAAAAACTGTTTTTT. Protein product: CASRKAGGTNEKLFF.

The chain joins TRBV3-1 (or the pseudogene TRBV3-2) to TRBJ2-3, with 7 bases identical to TRBD2. The trim removed 3 bases at V and 2 bases at J, leaving 2 bases unmatched. The germline CDR1 and CDR2 sequences are LGHDT and YNNKEL (reference sequence). This CDR3 spans 14 amino acids. The CDR3 region is CASSQGGFTDTQYF. Written as DNA, the CDR3 is TGTGCCAGCAGCCAGGGGGGGTTCACAGATACGCAGTATTTT.

This chain links TRBV4-1 with TRBJ1-2, with D perhaps matching TRBD1 (6 bases). The CDR3 is 15 residues long. Per germline, CDR1 MGHRA and CDR2 YSYEKL. V was trimmed by 4 bases and J by 5 bases, leaving 17 bases between them. CDR3 DNA: TGCGCCAGCAGCCCCCCTAGAAGGACAGATTATGGCTACACCTTC. It encodes CASSPPRRTDYGYTF.

The chain has TRBV10-2 and TRBJ1-2; TRBD1 matches 8 bases. From germline, CDR1 is WSHSY and CDR2 SAAADI. J lost 8 bases, V lost 6 bases, and 5 bases had no gene match. This CDR3 region has 12 residues. CDR3 coding DNA: TGCGCCAGCAGAGGAGGACAGGGCGGCTACACCTTC. Translation: CASRGGQGGYTF.

The rearrangement links TRBV5-1 to TRBJ2-1; 9 nucleotides align to TRBD2. Unmatched junction bases numbered 10, after V lost 5 bases and J lost 7 bases. CDR3 size: 15 residues. Germline CDR1 is SGHRS and CDR2 is YFSETQ. The CDR3 region is CASSNSGGQGNEQFF. Written as DNA, the CDR3 is TGCGCCAGCAGTAATAGCGGGGGCCAAGGGAATGAGCAGTTCTTC.

This chain connects TRBV27 to TRBJ1-4; D is perhaps TRBD1 (6 bases). The germline V gene encodes CDR1 MNHEY and CDR2 SMNVEV (reference sequence). The ends were cut back, 3 bases at V and 0 bases at J, with 11 bases in the middle. The CDR3 has 16 amino acids. The CDR3 bases are TGTGCCAGCAGTTTTACAGGGCGGTCAACTAATGAAAAACTGTTTTTT. This codes for CASSFTGRSTNEKLFF.

V is TRBV21-1 and J is TRBJ2-3; the tabulated D call, TRBD1, remains unverified against the DNA. TRBV21-1 is a known pseudogene. The CDR3 contains 14 residues. CDR3 DNA: TGTGCCAGCAGCAAAGCCATTAGCACAGATACGCAGTATTTT. It codes for CASSKAISTDTQYF.

This chain links TRBV4-1 with TRBJ1-1; D is possibly TRBD1 (6 bases). Trimming stripped 5 bases from V and 0 bases from J, with 16 bases between. Germline loops: CDR1 MGHRA, CDR2 YSYEKL. The CDR3 runs to 16 residues. CDR3 DNA sequence: TGCGCCAGCAGCTCACAGGGAAGGTATGTGAACACTGAAGCTTTCTTT. Translated: CASSSQGRYVNTEAFF.

This sequence joins TRBV15 and TRBJ2-2; D is perhaps TRBD1 (5 bases). Trimming left V 1 base short and J 5 bases short, with 11 bases between. The CDR3 is 15 amino acids. Germline V gives CDR1 LNHNV, CDR2 YYDKDF (reference sequence). The CDR3 spells CATSRGRVRTGELFF. The CDR3 nucleotides are TGTGCCACCAGCAGAGGCAGGGTTAGGACCGGGGAGCTGTTTTTT.

The chain recombines TRBV13 with TRBJ1-4; D gene uncertain. Germline V gene data show CDR1 as PRHDT and CDR2 as FYEKMQ (reference sequence). V was shortened by 1 base and J by 0 bases, with 18 bases between the two germline ends. The CDR3 loop spans 19 amino acids. CDR3 region: CASSLAAALQAATNEKLFF. The CDR3 coding sequence is TGTGCCAGCAGCTTAGCCGCTGCTCTGCAGGCCGCAACTAATGAAAAACTGTTTTTT. Filled out from reference TRBV13 and TRBJ1-4, the complete variable domain reads AAGVIQSPRHLIKEKRETATLKCYPIPRHDTVYWYQQGPGQDPQFLISFYEKMQSDKGSIPDRFSAQQFSDYHSELNMSSLELGDSALYFCASSLAAALQAATNEKLFFGSGTQLSVL.

The chain uses TRBV12-3 or TRBV12-4 and TRBJ1-6, with D perhaps matching TRBD1 (6 bases). This CDR3 is 13 amino acids long. The ends were cut back, 4 bases at V and 10 bases at J, with 11 bases in the middle. CDR3 protein: CASSSLRGSPLHF. CDR3 nucleotide sequence: TGTGCCAGCAGTTCCTTAAGGGGGTCACCCCTCCACTTT.

This rearrangement joins TRBV5-1 to TRBJ1-2; 8 bases are shared with TRBD1. There are 17 residues in the CDR3. V was clipped by 4 bases and J by 4 bases; unmatched bases: 15. CDR1 is SGHRS, CDR2 YFSETQ, per germline. The CDR3 spells CASSVGDRTTRGYGYTF. The CDR3 DNA reads TGCGCCAGCAGCGTTGGGGACAGGACCACCCGGGGCTATGGCTACACCTTC.

The gene calls are TRBV4-2 and TRBJ1-1; 11 nucleotides agree with TRBD1. The V gene end was trimmed by 0 bases and the J gene end by 6 bases; junction bases not matched to a gene: 6. This CDR3 is built from 16 residues. Germline lookup yields CDR1 LGHNA and CDR2 YNFKEQ. The CDR3 DNA sequence: TGTGCCAGCAGCCAAGATACGGGACAGGGGGTCTCTGAAGCTTTCTTT. Protein product: CASSQDTGQGVSEAFF.

V and J are TRBV4-2 and TRBJ1-4, with 7 bases that match TRBD1. Germline V CDR1 and CDR2: LGHNA, YNFKEQ. The length of the CDR3 is 15 residues. The V segment lost 4 bases and the J segment 8 bases; nucleotides outside the gene matches: 10. The CDR3 loop reads CASSPQRGQDEKLFF. The CDR3 DNA is TGTGCCAGCAGCCCTCAGAGGGGGCAGGACGAAAAACTGTTTTTT.

The rearrangement joins TRBV7-9 to TRBJ2-1; 8 bases are shared with TRBD2. This CDR3 has 17 residues. Germline values: CDR1 SEHNR, CDR2 FQNEAQ (reference sequence). The J segment lost 8 bases and the V segment lost 5 bases, leaving 17 bases of the junction unmatched. The CDR3 is CASSPPAGGRFGDEQFF. The CDR3 DNA reads TGTGCCAGCAGCCCCCCCGCGGGGGGACGTTTCGGCGATGAGCAGTTCTTC.

The CDR3 DNA reads as TGTGCCATCGGGGAGACAGGGTTAGATGGTGGCTACACCTTC. This gives the protein CAIGETGLDGGYTF. The chain combines TRBV10-3 with TRBJ1-2; 7 bases match TRBD1. This CDR3 spans 14 amino acids. From germline, CDR1 is ENHRY and CDR2 SYGVKD. J gave up 7 bases and V 8 bases, and 13 bases lay outside the gene matches.

The CDR3 DNA reads as TGTGCCAGCAGCCTGACAGGAAACTACGAGCAGTACTTC. Translation gives CASSLTGNYEQYF. This chain uses TRBV5-6 with TRBJ2-7; D may be TRBD1 (6 bases). The CDR3 has 13 amino acids. Germline CDR1 and CDR2: SGHDT and YYEEEE. V lost 4 bases and J lost 3, with 11 bases in between.

The rearrangement uses TRBV6-2 or TRBV6-3 and TRBJ1-2, with D hard to call. Trimming left V 2 bases short and J 5 bases short, with 9 bases between. Germline CDR1 MNHEY, CDR2 SVGEGT. The CDR3 is 13 residues long. In DNA form, the CDR3 reads TGTGCCAGCAGTTACGACGGGTATTATGGCTACACCTTC. Encoded protein: CASSYDGYYGYTF.

This chain connects TRBV2 to TRBJ1-2; the match to TRBD1 covers 10 bases. Losses at the gene ends were 10 bases for V and 4 bases for J; bases not matched to a gene: 6. There are 13 residues in the CDR3. Germline CDR1 SNHLY, CDR2 FYNNEI. The CDR3 is CATTGQGSYGYTF. The CDR3 DNA reads as TGTGCCACTACGGGACAGGGGAGCTATGGCTACACCTTC.